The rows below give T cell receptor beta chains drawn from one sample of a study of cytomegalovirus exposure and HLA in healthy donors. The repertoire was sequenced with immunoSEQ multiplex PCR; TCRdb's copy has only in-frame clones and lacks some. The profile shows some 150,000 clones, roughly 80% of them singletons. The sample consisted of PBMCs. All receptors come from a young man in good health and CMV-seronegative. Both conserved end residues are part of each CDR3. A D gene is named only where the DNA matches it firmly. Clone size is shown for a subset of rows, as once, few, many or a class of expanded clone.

cdr3_nt: TGTGCCAGCAGTTTATCTTGGGCCACAGATACGCAGTATTTT; cdr3_aa: CASSLSWATDTQYF; clone_size: NA; j_call: TRBJ2-3; v_call: TRBV27; d_call: NA
cdr3_nt: TGTGCCAGCAGCTCTTCAGGGACTGAAGCTTTCTTT; cdr3_aa: CASSSSGTEAFF; clone_size: NA; j_call: TRBJ1-1; v_call: TRBV11-2; d_call: NA
cdr3_nt: TGTGCCAGCAGCCAATTCGTGTATGGCTACACCTTC; cdr3_aa: CASSQFVYGYTF; clone_size: NA; j_call: TRBJ1-2; v_call: TRBV16; d_call: NA
cdr3_nt: TGTGCCAGCAGTCCAGACAGGGATGAGCAGTTCTTC; cdr3_aa: CASSPDRDEQFF; clone_size: NA; j_call: TRBJ2-1; v_call: TRBV6-4; d_call: TRBD1
cdr3_nt: TGTGCCAGCAGCGTAGATGGAGGGGGGGGGACAGATACGCAGTATTTT; cdr3_aa: CASSVDGGGGTDTQYF; clone_size: NA; j_call: TRBJ2-3; v_call: TRBV9; d_call: NA
cdr3_nt: TGTTCCAGCAGCTTGTCTGTGAACACTGAAGCTTTCTTT; cdr3_aa: CSSSLSVNTEAFF; clone_size: NA; j_call: TRBJ1-1; v_call: TRBV7-9; d_call: NA
cdr3_nt: TGTGCCAGCAGCCCTAGAGTCAATCAGCCCCAGCATTTT; cdr3_aa: CASSPRVNQPQHF; clone_size: NA; j_call: TRBJ1-5; v_call: TRBV7-9; d_call: NA
cdr3_nt: TGTGCCAGCAGTGTTTTACAGGGTGGGACAGATACGCAGTATTTT; cdr3_aa: CASSVLQGGTDTQYF; clone_size: NA; j_call: TRBJ2-3; v_call: TRBV6-5; d_call: NA
cdr3_nt: TGTGCCAGCAGTTTATTGGGGGGTGGCAGCGGATGGGATACGCAGTATTTT; cdr3_aa: CASSLLGGGSGWDTQYF; clone_size: NA; j_call: TRBJ2-3; v_call: TRBV27; d_call: NA
cdr3_nt: TGCGCCAGCAGTTCGCCGCCCGGACAGGGGTTAGATACGCAGTATTTT; cdr3_aa: CASSSPPGQGLDTQYF; clone_size: NA; j_call: TRBJ2-3; v_call: TRBV5-1; d_call: TRBD1
cdr3_nt: TGTGCCAGCAGTTTCGACAGCTCTAACTATGGCTACACCTTC; cdr3_aa: CASSFDSSNYGYTF; clone_size: few; j_call: TRBJ1-2; v_call: TRBV6-1; d_call: NA
cdr3_nt: TGTGCCAGCAGCTCGGGGGGACAGGGGGGTGAGCAGTACTTC; cdr3_aa: CASSSGGQGGEQYF; clone_size: NA; j_call: TRBJ2-7; v_call: TRBV7-3; d_call: TRBD1
cdr3_nt: TGTGCCAGCAGTGTGACGGGAGTGGTTGCCGGGGAGCTGTTTTTT; cdr3_aa: CASSVTGVVAGELFF; clone_size: NA; j_call: TRBJ2-2; v_call: TRBV2; d_call: NA
cdr3_nt: TGTGCCAGCAGTGGACAGTTTCTTAATGAAAAACTGTTTTTT; cdr3_aa: CASSGQFLNEKLFF; clone_size: NA; j_call: TRBJ1-4; v_call: TRBV2; d_call: NA
cdr3_nt: TGCGCCAGCAGTCAATCGCCCGGGACAGAGGGAGAAAAACTGTTTTTT; cdr3_aa: CASSQSPGTEGEKLFF; clone_size: NA; j_call: TRBJ1-4; v_call: TRBV23-1; d_call: TRBD1
cdr3_nt: TGTTCCAGCAGCTTACTGGGGGCGGGAGGGACTGAAGCTTTCTTT; cdr3_aa: CSSSLLGAGGTEAFF; clone_size: NA; j_call: TRBJ1-1; v_call: TRBV7-9; d_call: NA
cdr3_nt: TGCGCCAGCAGCCTGGGGACGGCGGGCGTCTATGGCTACACCTTC; cdr3_aa: CASSLGTAGVYGYTF; clone_size: NA; j_call: TRBJ1-2; v_call: TRBV5-1; d_call: NA
cdr3_nt: TGTGCCAGTACTTCAGTCGGGGAGCTGTTTTTT; cdr3_aa: CASTSVGELFF; clone_size: NA; j_call: TRBJ2-2; v_call: TRBV19; d_call: NA
cdr3_nt: TGTGCCGTATCCCATGGGGACTCCGTTTGGCCCCAGCATTTT; cdr3_aa: CAVSHGDSVWPQHF; clone_size: NA; j_call: TRBJ1-5; v_call: TRBV19; d_call: NA
cdr3_nt: TGCGCCAGCAGTTTCGCGCAGGGCGGGAGGGCCGGGGAGCTGTTTTTT; cdr3_aa: CASSFAQGGRAGELFF; clone_size: NA; j_call: TRBJ2-2; v_call: TRBV10-1; d_call: TRBD2
cdr3_nt: TGTGCCAGTAGTATAGGGTGGAGGGCCGCCCAGCCCCAGCATTTT; cdr3_aa: CASSIGWRAAQPQHF; clone_size: NA; j_call: TRBJ1-5; v_call: TRBV19; d_call: NA
cdr3_nt: TGTGCCAGCAGACTAGCGGGGGGCGTATACGAGCAGTACTTC; cdr3_aa: CASRLAGGVYEQYF; clone_size: NA; j_call: TRBJ2-7; v_call: TRBV5-6; d_call: TRBD2
cdr3_nt: TGTGCCAGCATACTAGCGGGGCTTAACAATGAGCAGTTCTTC; cdr3_aa: CASILAGLNNEQFF; clone_size: NA; j_call: TRBJ2-1; v_call: TRBV2; d_call: TRBD2
cdr3_nt: TGTGCCAGCAGCCACTCCAGGTCCTACTATGGCTACACCTTC; cdr3_aa: CASSHSRSYYGYTF; clone_size: NA; j_call: TRBJ1-2; v_call: TRBV11-2; d_call: NA
cdr3_nt: TGTGCCTGGGGTCCTAATGGAAACACCATATATTTT; cdr3_aa: CAWGPNGNTIYF; clone_size: NA; j_call: TRBJ1-3; v_call: TRBV30; d_call: NA
cdr3_nt: TGTGCCAGCAGTGAAGGCGGGCCCACAGATACGCAGTATTTT; cdr3_aa: CASSEGGPTDTQYF; clone_size: NA; j_call: TRBJ2-3; v_call: TRBV2; d_call: NA
cdr3_nt: TGCGCCAGCAGTGCAGGACAGGCGGCAAGAGCGACCGGGGAGCTGTTTTTT; cdr3_aa: CASSAGQAARATGELFF; clone_size: few; j_call: TRBJ2-2; v_call: TRBV4-3; d_call: TRBD1
cdr3_nt: TGCGCCAGCGGAAGACAGATGTTCCCCGACAATGAGCAGTTCTTC; cdr3_aa: CASGRQMFPDNEQFF; clone_size: NA; j_call: TRBJ2-1; v_call: TRBV5-1; d_call: NA
cdr3_nt: TGTGCTAACCCGCTGACAGGGAATCACGAGCAGTACTTC; cdr3_aa: CANPLTGNHEQYF; clone_size: NA; j_call: TRBJ2-7; v_call: TRBV28; d_call: TRBD1
cdr3_nt: TGTGCCAGCAGCACACCGCCGGGACAGATTATTAACTATGGCTACACCTTC; cdr3_aa: CASSTPPGQIINYGYTF; clone_size: NA; j_call: TRBJ1-2; v_call: TRBV7-9; d_call: TRBD1
cdr3_nt: TGTGTCAGCAGTCTTTTAAACAGGGGAGGAGGGGGCTACACCTTC; cdr3_aa: CVSSLLNRGGGGYTF; clone_size: NA; j_call: TRBJ1-2; v_call: TRBV28; d_call: TRBD1
cdr3_nt: TGTGCCAGCAGCTTTAGCGGGAGCGACACAGATACGCAGTATTTT; cdr3_aa: CASSFSGSDTDTQYF; clone_size: NA; j_call: TRBJ2-3; v_call: TRBV11-3; d_call: TRBD2
cdr3_nt: TGTGCCAGCAGCTCAGGGGGACAGGGGTCCCGGGGCACTGAAGCTTTCTTT; cdr3_aa: CASSSGGQGSRGTEAFF; clone_size: NA; j_call: TRBJ1-1; v_call: TRBV7-9; d_call: TRBD1
cdr3_nt: TGTGCCAGCAGCTTCCGACTAGCCGGGGAGACCCAGTACTTC; cdr3_aa: CASSFRLAGETQYF; clone_size: NA; j_call: TRBJ2-5; v_call: TRBV11-2; d_call: TRBD2
cdr3_nt: TGTGCCTGGAGTGTAACACACATGAACACTGAAGCTTTCTTT; cdr3_aa: CAWSVTHMNTEAFF; clone_size: NA; j_call: TRBJ1-1; v_call: TRBV30; d_call: NA
cdr3_nt: TGTGCCAGCAGCTTAACCGCTTTGACACCAAGCTCCTACAATGAGCAGTTCTTC; cdr3_aa: CASSLTALTPSSYNEQFF; clone_size: NA; j_call: TRBJ2-1; v_call: TRBV7-3; d_call: NA
cdr3_nt: TGTGCCAGCAGCGTGGGACAGGGGGCTTACGAGCAGTACTTC; cdr3_aa: CASSVGQGAYEQYF; clone_size: NA; j_call: TRBJ2-7; v_call: TRBV9; d_call: TRBD1
cdr3_nt: TGTGCCAGCAGCTTGGGCCGACTAGGAAGGAATGAGCAGTTCTTC; cdr3_aa: CASSLGRLGRNEQFF; clone_size: NA; j_call: TRBJ2-1; v_call: TRBV7-8; d_call: NA
cdr3_nt: TGTGCCAGCAGCTTAGCGGGGCGGTCCACAGATACGCAGTATTTT; cdr3_aa: CASSLAGRSTDTQYF; clone_size: NA; j_call: TRBJ2-3; v_call: TRBV7-6; d_call: NA
cdr3_nt: TGTGCCACCGAGATTTTGGGACTGAGCGATCAGCCCCAGCATTTT; cdr3_aa: CATEILGLSDQPQHF; clone_size: NA; j_call: TRBJ1-5; v_call: TRBV28; d_call: NA